These 10 T cell receptor beta chains were all obtained from the same sample, sequenced in a study of blood T cell repertoires in COVID-19. Clones were read by immunoSEQ multiplex PCR, and TCRdb kept only the in-frame ones, dropping some. Here the sample spans some 330,000 clones, 89% being singletons. Sequences were obtained from peripheral blood. The receptors stem from a woman aged 25-40 years with COVID-19, enrolled during active disease.

V is TRBV6-5 and J is TRBJ2-5; D is uncertain. V was clipped by 2 bases and J by 3 bases, with 4 bases between them. The V gene's germline CDR1 is MNHEY and CDR2 SVGAGI. This CDR3 is built from 12 residues. The CDR3 spells CASSYREETQYF. The CDR3 DNA is TGTGCCAGCAGTTACCGCGAAGAGACCCAGTACTTC.

This sequence joins TRBV29-1 and TRBJ1-4; D unclear. The CDR3 is made up of 12 amino acids. Germline V CDR1 and CDR2: SQVTM, ANQGSEA. Deletions cut 7 bases from V and 4 bases from J, with 10 bases between. CDR3: CSARENNEKLFF. CDR3 DNA sequence: TGCAGCGCGAGGGAGAATAATGAAAAACTGTTTTTT.

The chain uses TRBV4-1 and TRBJ2-2; the match to TRBD2 covers 14 bases. The CDR3 covers 20 residues. Trimming cost V 4 bases and J 1 base; bases outside gene matches: 11. Germline V lookup: CDR1 MGHRA, CDR2 YSYEKL. The CDR3 reads CASSRWSRLAGGQNTGELFF. CDR3 nucleotide sequence: TGCGCCAGCAGCCGCTGGAGTAGACTAGCGGGGGGGCAGAACACCGGGGAGCTGTTTTTT.

The rearrangement links TRBV7-7 to TRBJ2-2, with unresolved D. Per the germline V gene, CDR1 is SSHAT and CDR2 is FNYEAQ (reference sequence). Deletions cut 4 bases from V and 0 bases from J, with 6 bases between. The CDR3 is 14 amino acids. This CDR3 is CASSSGPNTGELFF. CDR3 nucleotide sequence: TGTGCCAGCAGCTCCGGTCCGAACACCGGGGAGCTGTTTTTT.

For the CDR3, the DNA is TGCGCCAGCGCCCCATTGACTAGCGGTAGCACAGATACGCAGTATTTT. Translating it yields CASAPLTSGSTDTQYF. The gene calls are TRBV5-1 and TRBJ2-3; 9 positions match TRBD2. V dropped 7 bases and J dropped 0; count of bases not matched to a gene: 9. CDR1 and CDR2 (germline): SGHRS, YFSETQ. The CDR3 loop spans 16 amino acids. The variable domain in full, completed from reference TRBV5-1 and TRBJ2-3, reads KAGVTQTPRYLIKTRGQQVTLSCSPISGHRSVSWYQQTPGQGLQFLFEYFSETQRNKGNFPGRFSGRQFSNSRSEMNVSTLELGDSALYLCASAPLTSGSTDTQYFGPGTRLTVL.

V and J are TRBV13 and TRBJ2-1; 9 positions match TRBD2. The length of the CDR3 is 22 residues. CDR1 PRHDT and CDR2 FYEKMQ come from the germline V gene (reference sequence). Losses at the gene ends were 4 bases for V and 4 bases for J; bases not matched to a gene: 26. In DNA, the CDR3 is TGTGCCAGCAGCTCCCCCAGGTTAGGAGCGGGGGGCCAATCATCAATATACAATGAGCAGTTCTTC. It encodes CASSSPRLGAGGQSSIYNEQFF.

This chain connects TRBV7-9 to TRBJ1-1; perhaps TRBD1 as D (6 bases). Trimming cost V 5 bases and J 6 bases, with 16 bases left between them. The CDR3 is 14 residues long. Germline V CDR1 and CDR2: SEHNR, FQNEAQ (reference sequence). The CDR3 is CASSAGQPGSEAFF. The CDR3 nucleotides are TGTGCCAGCAGCGCCGGACAGCCAGGGTCTGAAGCTTTCTTT.

The chain combines TRBV6-2 or TRBV6-3 with TRBJ2-5, with TRBD2 matching 12 bases. J lost 1 base, V lost 0 bases, and 3 bases had no gene match. This CDR3 has 17 amino acids. CDR1 MNHEY and CDR2 SVGEGT come from the germline V gene. The CDR3 loop is CASSYSLAGGPQETQYF. The CDR3 DNA reads as TGTGCCAGCAGTTACTCTCTAGCGGGGGGGCCCCAAGAGACCCAGTACTTC.

V is TRBV14 and J is TRBJ2-1; possibly TRBD2 for D (7 bases). V shed 3 bases and J shed 1 base, with 13 bases lying between them. The CDR3 length is 16 residues. Germline loops: CDR1 SGHDN, CDR2 FVKESK. The CDR3 sequence: CASSHKGGISYNEQFF. The CDR3 DNA follows: TGTGCCAGCAGCCATAAGGGGGGGATTTCCTACAATGAGCAGTTCTTC.

The chain has TRBV9 and TRBJ1-1; tentative D call: TRBD1 (5 bases). Trimming cost V 3 bases and J 3 bases, with 9 bases left between them. The CDR3 totals 13 residues. CDR1 and CDR2 (germline): SGDLS, YYNGEE. DNA for the CDR3: TGTGCCAGCAGCGCTCAAGGGGACACTGAAGCTTTCTTT. Translated, it gives CASSAQGDTEAFF.